This T cell receptor (beta chain) stems from a study of cytomegalovirus exposure and HLA in healthy donors. Study observations and caveats: Being indistinguishable, some V segments were excluded, TRBV6-2 and TRBV6-3 among them. Earlier analysis looked at TCR beta V segments, and most were productive about 90% or about 30% of the time.

The CDR3 length is 16 residues. Germline V gene sequence: CDR1 MGHRA, CDR2 YSYEKL. V lost 4 bases, J lost 0 bases, and 7 bases stayed unmatched. The PCR contained 60 Vbeta and 13 Jbeta primers. Sequencing was performed with immunoSEQ multiplex PCR; in TCRdb, only in-frame clones are kept and a portion is missing. The sample includes tens of thousands of clones, approximately 71% of them seen just once. This clone was counted between two and nine times. What it binds is unknown. The rearrangement joins TRBV4-1 to TRBJ2-3; 7 nucleotides line up with TRBD1. Input material: PBMCs. This clonotype was obtained from a man between 45 and 60 years old in good health and CMV-seropositive. The CDR3 here is CASSPSRGPSTDTQYF. The CDR3 DNA follows: TGCGCCAGCAGCCCGAGTAGGGGGCCCAGCACAGATACGCAGTATTTT.